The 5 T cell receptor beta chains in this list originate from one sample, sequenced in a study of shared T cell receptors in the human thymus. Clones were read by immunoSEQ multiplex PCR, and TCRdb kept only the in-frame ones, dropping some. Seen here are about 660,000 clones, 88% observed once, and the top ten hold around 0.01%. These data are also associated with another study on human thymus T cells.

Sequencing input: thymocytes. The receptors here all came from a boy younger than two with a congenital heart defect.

As DNA, the CDR3 is TGTGCCAGCAGTGCGATGGTACCGGGACAGGGGGCCTCTAATGAAAAACTGTTTTTT. Encoded protein: CASSAMVPGQGASNEKLFF. V usage is TRBV6-1 and J usage is TRBJ1-4; TRBD1 matches 12 bases. The CDR3 is 19 residues long. CDR1 MNHNS and CDR2 SASEGT come from the germline V gene. Losses at the gene ends were 4 bases for V and 3 bases for J; bases not matched to a gene: 12.

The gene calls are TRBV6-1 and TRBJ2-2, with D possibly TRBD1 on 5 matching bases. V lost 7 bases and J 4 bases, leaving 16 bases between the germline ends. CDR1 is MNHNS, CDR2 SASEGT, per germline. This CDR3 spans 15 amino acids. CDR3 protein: CASTVGRVGTGELFF. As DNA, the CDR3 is TGTGCCAGCACCGTGGGCAGGGTGGGCACCGGGGAGCTGTTTTTT.

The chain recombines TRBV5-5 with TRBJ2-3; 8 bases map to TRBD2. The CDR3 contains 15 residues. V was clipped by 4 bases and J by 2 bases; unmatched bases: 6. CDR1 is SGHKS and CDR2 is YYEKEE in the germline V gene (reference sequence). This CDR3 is CASSPRAGDTDTQYF. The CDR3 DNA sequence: TGTGCCAGCAGCCCTCGAGCGGGGGACACAGATACGCAGTATTTT.

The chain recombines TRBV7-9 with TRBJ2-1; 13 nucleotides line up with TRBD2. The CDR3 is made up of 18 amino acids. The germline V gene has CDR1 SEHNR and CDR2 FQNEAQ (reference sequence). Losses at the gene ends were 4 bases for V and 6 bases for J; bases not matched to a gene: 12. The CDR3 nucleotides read TGTGCCAGCAGCTGGGGACGCTTGACTAGCGGGAGGAGCAATGAGCAGTTCTTC. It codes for CASSWGRLTSGRSNEQFF.

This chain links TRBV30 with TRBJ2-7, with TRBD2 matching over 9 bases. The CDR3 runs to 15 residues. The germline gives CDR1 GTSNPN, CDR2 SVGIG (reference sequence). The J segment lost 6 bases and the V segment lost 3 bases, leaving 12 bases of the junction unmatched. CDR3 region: CAWSTGGGTSLEQYF. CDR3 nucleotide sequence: TGTGCCTGGAGCACTGGGGGTGGGACTAGCCTCGAGCAGTACTTC.